The clone carrying this TCR beta chain was observed many times. This record comes from a study of neurological immune-mediated disorders. TCRdb itself ran the 5' RACE reads through MiXCR, one entry per CDR3 protein. The table lists approximately 130,000 distinct CDR3 sequences, 3% to 3.5% of them singletons. Sequencing used PBMCs. The origin of this receptor is a woman aged 25 to 39 with multiple sclerosis.

The CDR3 here is CASSYSGTRSGNTIYF. The CDR3 DNA reads TGTGCCAGCAGTTACTCTGGCACCCGCTCTGGAAACACCATATATTTT. V usage is TRBV6-6 and J usage is TRBJ1-3; no clear D. In germline, CDR1 is MNHNY, CDR2 SVGAGI (reference sequence). Trimming took off 0 bases at V and 0 bases at J, with 9 bases between the two ends. The length of the CDR3 is 16 residues.